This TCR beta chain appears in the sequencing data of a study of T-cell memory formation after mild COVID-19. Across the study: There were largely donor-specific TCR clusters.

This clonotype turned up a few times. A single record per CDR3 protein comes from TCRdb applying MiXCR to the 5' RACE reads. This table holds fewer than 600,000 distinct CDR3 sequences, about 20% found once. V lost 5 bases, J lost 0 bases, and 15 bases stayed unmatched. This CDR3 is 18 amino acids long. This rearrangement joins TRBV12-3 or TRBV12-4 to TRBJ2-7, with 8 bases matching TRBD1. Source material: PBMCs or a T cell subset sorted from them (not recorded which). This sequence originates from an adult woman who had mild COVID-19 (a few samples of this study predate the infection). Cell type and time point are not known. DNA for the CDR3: TGTGCCAGCAGTGCTGCAACCCCGGGACAGGAGGACTCCTACGAGCAGTACTTC. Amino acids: CASSAATPGQEDSYEQYF.